This TCR beta chain was sequenced for a study of response to subunit inactivated influenza vaccine. General observations from the study: With each seasonal influenza vaccination, the authors suggested, few new T cells are recruited.

TCRdb re-called the RT-PCR reads with MiXCR, one entry per CDR3 protein. Here the sample spans about 500,000 distinct CDR3 sequences, 15% to 20% being singletons. Germline V gene data show CDR1 as DFQATT and CDR2 as SNEGSKA (reference sequence). V shed 3 bases and J 5 bases; nucleotides not matched to a gene: 7. This CDR3 has 15 amino acids. Comments on this clonotype: Its antigen is not identified.

V is TRBV20-1 and J is TRBJ2-1, with 10 bases fitting TRBD2. The starting material was CD4+ T cells sorted from PBMCs, obtained around 25 months after vaccination. The sequence was obtained from a man between 50 and 75 years old who received an inactivated influenza vaccine. CDR3 in amino acids: CSASPGLAEDNEQFF. The CDR3 DNA is TGCAGTGCTAGCCCCGGACTAGCGGAAGACAATGAGCAGTTCTTC.